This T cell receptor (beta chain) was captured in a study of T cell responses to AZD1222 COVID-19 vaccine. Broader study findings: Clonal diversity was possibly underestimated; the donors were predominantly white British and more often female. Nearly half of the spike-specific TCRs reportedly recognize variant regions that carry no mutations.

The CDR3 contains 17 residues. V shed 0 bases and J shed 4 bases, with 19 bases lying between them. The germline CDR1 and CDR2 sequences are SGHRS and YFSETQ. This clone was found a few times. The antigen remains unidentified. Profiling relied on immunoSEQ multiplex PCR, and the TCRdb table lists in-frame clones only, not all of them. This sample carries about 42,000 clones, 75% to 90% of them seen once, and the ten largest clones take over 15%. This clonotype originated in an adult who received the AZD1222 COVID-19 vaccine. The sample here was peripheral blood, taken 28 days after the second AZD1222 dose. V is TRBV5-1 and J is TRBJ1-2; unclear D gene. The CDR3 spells CASSLASSDRGSYGYTF. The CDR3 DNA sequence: TGCGCCAGCAGCTTGGCTTCTTCGGACCGAGGGTCCTATGGCTACACCTTC.